The source of this T cell receptor (beta chain) is a study of radiotherapy plus CTLA-4 blockade in lung cancer. Points on this clone: Its target is unknown.

The CDR3 runs to 13 residues. Deletions cut 0 bases from V and 2 bases from J, with 5 bases between. Germline V gene sequence: CDR1 MNHEY, CDR2 SVGAGI. Whole-study results and caveats: Early clonal dynamics of blood T cells, together with interferon-beta, were reported as the best response predictor. Blood saw expansion of tumor-derived TCR clones after radiotherapy plus ipilimumab.

Sequenced by immunoSEQ multiplex PCR; TCRdb stores in-frame clones only, minus some. The top ten clones hold 20% to 30% of a sample with nearly 95,000 clones, roughly 85% of them seen once. The study gave focal radiation plus ipilimumab CTLA-4 blockade to patients with chemo-refractory metastatic non-small-cell lung cancer. This chain connects TRBV6-5 to TRBJ2-7; D gene uncertain. The source of this sequence is a human donor with non-small cell lung cancer that progressed on radiotherapy plus ipilimumab. Material: peripheral blood, obtained from a patient treated with radiotherapy plus ipilimumab. The CDR3 DNA sequence: TGTGCCAGCAGTTACTCTATCACCTACGAGCAGTACTTC. Protein product: CASSYSITYEQYF.